A single sample gave rise to the 4 T cell receptor beta chains below, sequenced in a study of T cell responses to AZD1222 COVID-19 vaccine. Data came from immunoSEQ multiplex PCR; TCRdb stores just in-frame clones and leaves some out. Of 120,000 to 150,000 clones listed, around 90% are singletons. This specimen was peripheral blood, taken on day 0 of AZD1222 vaccination. These receptors were taken from an adult in good health.

The rearrangement uses TRBV12-3 or TRBV12-4 and TRBJ2-7; a weak D match, TRBD2 (6 bases). CDR3 size: 13 residues. V dropped 3 bases and J dropped 7 bases, with 13 bases sitting between them. The CDR3 sequence: CASSFGGTGEQYF. CDR3 coding DNA: TGTGCCAGCAGTTTCGGGGGTACGGGGGAGCAGTACTTC.

The chain couples TRBV5-4 to TRBJ2-5, with 8 bases identical to TRBD2. The V gene end was trimmed by 3 bases and the J gene end by 4 bases; junction bases not matched to a gene: 11. This CDR3 spans 16 amino acids. Germline V gives CDR1 SGHNT, CDR2 YYREEE (reference sequence). DNA of the CDR3: TGTGCCAGCAGCTCCGACATCGGGGGGGCCCCAGAGACCCAGTACTTC. Residues: CASSSDIGGAPETQYF.

The CDR3: CASSISGPYGYTF. CDR3 bases: TGTGCCAGTAGTATCTCCGGGCCATATGGCTACACCTTC. V and J are TRBV19 and TRBJ1-2; D unresolved. Germline assignment: CDR1 LNHDA and CDR2 SQIVND (reference sequence). The CDR3 runs to 13 residues. The ends were cut back, 3 bases at V and 5 bases at J, with 10 bases in the middle.

The V gene is TRBV5-1, the J gene TRBJ2-5, with D possibly TRBD2 on 6 matching bases. The CDR3 runs 16 residues. The V end was cut by 0 bases, the J end by 3 bases, with 15 bases between. Per germline, CDR1 SGHRS and CDR2 YFSETQ. Written as DNA, the CDR3 is TGCGCCAGCAGCTTGGCCGAGGTTTGGGGGGAAGAGACCCAGTACTTC. Translated, it gives CASSLAEVWGEETQYF.